The 13 T cell receptor beta chains below come from one sample, sequenced in a study of shared clonotypes between healthy human individuals. Here immunoSEQ multiplex PCR was the method, and the copy in TCRdb shows in-frame clones only, minus some. The top ten hold 12% of the sample, which has around 440,000 clones, approximately 80% seen once. The sequencing sample was made of PBMCs. These receptors all stem from a woman aged 40 to 50 in good health. Some clones in this sample may be carry-over from other donors' samples.

CDR3 residues: CASAPQWSNQPQHF. In DNA, the CDR3 is TGCGCCAGCGCTCCTCAGTGGAGCAATCAGCCCCAGCATTTT. The genes are TRBV23-1 and TRBJ1-5; D not certain. TRBV23-1 is marked as an open reading frame, function uncertain. The CDR3 is 14 residues long. The V gene lost 8 bases and the J gene lost 1 base, with 12 bases spanning the gap.

The genes are TRBV30 and TRBJ2-7; D not resolved. The CDR3 runs 16 residues. The V gene's germline CDR1 is GTSNPN and CDR2 SVGIG (reference sequence). Trimming stripped 3 bases from V and 3 bases from J, with 21 bases between. The CDR3 here is CAWSRSVRISIYEQYF. DNA for the CDR3: TGTGCCTGGAGCCGGAGTGTACGAATATCAATCTACGAGCAGTACTTC.

This chain joins TRBV14 and TRBJ1-2; tentatively, D is TRBD1 (5 bases). The CDR3 runs to 15 residues. Germline assignment: CDR1 SGHDN and CDR2 FVKESK. Trimming removed 1 base from V and 2 bases from J, with 11 bases in between. The CDR3 sequence: CASSQGGRANYGYTF. The DNA for the CDR3 is TGTGCCAGCAGCCAAGGAGGCAGGGCCAACTATGGCTACACCTTC.

The J gene is TRBJ2-1, the V gene TRBV9; 9 bases map to TRBD2. The length of the CDR3 is 15 residues. Germline-derived CDR1 and CDR2 are SGDLS and YYNGEE. Trimming took 4 bases from V and 4 from J; bases not matched to a gene: 6. The CDR3: CASSPRTSAYNEQFF. CDR3 nucleotide sequence: TGTGCCAGCAGCCCCCGGACTAGCGCATACAATGAGCAGTTCTTC. The entire variable domain, with the rest obtained from reference TRBV9 and TRBJ2-1, is as follows: DSGVTQTPKHLITATGQRVTLRCSPRSGDLSVYWYQQSLDQGLQFLIQYYNGEERAKGNILERFSAQQFPDLHSELNLSSLELGDSALYFCASSPRTSAYNEQFFGPGTRLTVL.

V usage is TRBV29-1 and J usage is TRBJ2-5; 8 bases map to TRBD2. V trimming: 5 bases; J trimming: 9 bases; junction bases outside the gene matches: 5. The germline V gene encodes CDR1 SQVTM and CDR2 ANQGSEA. The CDR3 length is 11 residues. The chain's CDR3 is CSVPGGAAQYF. The CDR3 DNA is TGCAGCGTTCCCGGGGGGGCGGCCCAGTACTTC.

The V call is TRBV14, the J call TRBJ1-4, with D unclear. V shed 4 bases and J shed 8 bases, with 5 bases lying between them. The CDR3 has 11 residues. Germline CDR1 is SGHDN and CDR2 is FVKESK. CDR3 DNA sequence: TGTGCCAGCAGCCGGGAGGAAAAACTGTTTTTT. Its translation: CASSREEKLFF.

The V call is TRBV2, the J call TRBJ1-4, with D maybe TRBD1 (6 bases). There are 12 residues in the CDR3. The V end lost 7 bases, the J end lost 7 bases, and 10 bases lay between the germline ends. Germline CDR1 reads SNHLY; CDR2 reads FYNNEI. The CDR3 coding sequence is TGTGCCAGCACTACAGGGTTTGAAAAACTGTTTTTT. As protein: CASTTGFEKLFF.

The CDR3 nucleotides read TGTGCCAGCAATAACAGGGCCTCAAACATTCAGTACTTC. It codes for CASNNRASNIQYF. The V gene is TRBV6-1, the J gene TRBJ2-4; TRBD1 might be the D (6 bases). This CDR3 comprises 13 residues. Germline CDR1 is MNHNS and CDR2 is SASEGT. V was cut by 7 bases and J by 6 bases, with 13 bases left in between.

The chain joins TRBV25-1 to TRBJ2-7, with 8 bases identical to TRBD2. Germline V lookup: CDR1 MGHDK, CDR2 SYGVNS. V dropped 0 bases and J dropped 5; count of bases not matched to a gene: 9. CDR3 length: 16 residues. As DNA, the CDR3 is TGTGCCAGCAGTGAATATGAAGGACTAGCACCTAACGAGCAGTACTTC. Its translation: CASSEYEGLAPNEQYF.

With regard to this clone: The same CDR3 is also encoded by other DNA sequences in this sample. The chain combines TRBV11-2 with TRBJ1-1, with D perhaps TRBD1 (6 bases). This CDR3 is 12 amino acids long. Trimming cost V 5 bases and J 8 bases, with 12 bases left between them. Germline CDR1 SGHAT, CDR2 FQNNGV. CDR3 DNA: TGTGCCAGCAGCCTGGACAGCGCCGAAGCTTTCTTT. This encodes CASSLDSAEAFF.

This chain connects TRBV25-1 to TRBJ2-1, with 11 bases fitting TRBD2. The V gene end was trimmed by 6 bases and the J gene end by 8 bases; junction bases not matched to a gene: 3. The CDR3 sequence is 13 residues long. Germline assignment: CDR1 MGHDK and CDR2 SYGVNS. CDR3 DNA sequence: TGTGCCAGCAGATTACTAGCGGGAGATGAGCAGTTCTTC. Protein product: CASRLLAGDEQFF.

This chain uses TRBV11-2 with TRBJ2-7; D gene uncertain. The CDR3 sequence is 13 residues long. Germline values: CDR1 SGHAT, CDR2 FQNNGV. V lost 1 base and J lost 2, with 6 bases in between. Here the CDR3 DNA reads TGTGCCAGCAGCTTAGGGCCTCCCTACGAGCAGTACTTC. Protein sequence: CASSLGPPYEQYF.

With regard to this clone: This sequence is one base from a far larger clone and is likely a read error. This rearrangement joins TRBV28 to TRBJ1-5; D call uncertain. Germline assignment: CDR1 MDHEN and CDR2 SYDVKM. V lost 2 bases and J lost 3, with 14 bases in between. CDR3 length: 16 amino acids. The CDR3 spells CASSLAADGYNQPQHF. The CDR3 DNA follows: TGTGCCAGCAGTTTAGCCGCAGACGGCTACAATCAGCCCCAGCATTTT.